This T cell receptor beta chain is drawn from a study of blood T cells in healthy people across ages. Each donor was a healthy Caucasian individual from Russia, aged about 6 to 95. Primers used in a second PCR of about 6 to 11 cycles were a sample-barcoded 5' primer and a J-beta primer mix. TCRdb re-called the 5' RACE reads with MiXCR, one entry per CDR3 protein. The sample lists approximately 1,000,000 distinct CDR3 sequences, under 45% occurring once. Germline V gene sequence: CDR1 MNHEY, CDR2 SMNVEV (reference sequence). This CDR3 comprises 14 residues. V lost 7 bases to trimming and J lost 8 bases, with 17 bases between them. A word on this clonotype: A much larger clone sits a single nucleotide away, making a read error possible.

The genes are TRBV27 and TRBJ1-4, with a possible D match to TRBD1 (6 bases). The specimen was blood. The sequence derives from a woman aged 60-70 years in good health. CDR3 coding DNA: TGTGCCAGCAACAGAGCAGGGGCCTGGGAAAAACTGTTTTTT. This encodes CASNRAGAWEKLFF.